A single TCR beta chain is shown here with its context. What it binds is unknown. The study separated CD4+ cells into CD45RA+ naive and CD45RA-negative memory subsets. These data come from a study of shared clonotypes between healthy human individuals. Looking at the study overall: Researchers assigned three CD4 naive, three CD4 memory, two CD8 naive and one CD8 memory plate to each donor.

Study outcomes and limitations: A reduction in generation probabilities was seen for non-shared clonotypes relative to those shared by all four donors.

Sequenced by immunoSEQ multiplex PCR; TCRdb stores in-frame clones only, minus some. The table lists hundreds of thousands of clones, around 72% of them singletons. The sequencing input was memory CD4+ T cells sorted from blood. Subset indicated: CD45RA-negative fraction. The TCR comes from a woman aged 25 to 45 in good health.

The CDR3 reads CASSILGHEQETQYF. The CDR3 coding sequence is TGTGCCAGTAGTATCCTGGGACACGAACAAGAGACCCAGTACTTC. V and J are TRBV19 and TRBJ2-5, with D perhaps TRBD1 (6 bases). The V gene lost 3 bases and the J gene lost 2 bases, with 13 bases spanning the gap. The CDR3 covers 15 residues. CDR1 and CDR2 from the germline V gene are LNHDA and SQIVND (reference sequence).